These 10 T cell receptor beta chains came from one sample sequenced in a study of T-cell memory formation after mild COVID-19 (dated by TCRdb to the early 2020s). The method behind the library was 5' RACE. Sequenced using an Illumina NovaSeq 6000. TCRdb applied fastp at Q25 and MiXCR to the public reads, then kept only in-frame beta chains. Every distinct CDR3 protein forms one entry, paired with its most common genes and DNA. Counted in this sample were 50,000 or so distinct CDR3 sequences; 27% of them appeared once. The ten top clones hold about 39% of the sample. The sequenced sample was PBMCs or a T cell subset sorted from them (not recorded which). Source of these receptors: a man between 18 and 29 years old who had mild COVID-19 (a few samples of this study predate the infection). The sample titles of this study are shuffled in the database, so cell type and time point are left out; the donor was told from shared clones.

V gene TRBV4-1 combines with J gene TRBJ2-7, with D perhaps matching TRBD1 (6 bases). The CDR3 spans 13 residues. Germline CDR1 and CDR2: MGHRA and YSYEKL. Trimming cost V 1 base and J 7 bases, with 11 bases left between them. The CDR3 nucleotides read TGCGCCAGCAGCCAAGTGGGGGCAGGGGAGCAGTACGTC. Translation: CASSQVGAGEQYV.

The chain links TRBV7-8 to TRBJ1-1; the D is unclear. V was clipped by 1 base and J by 0 bases, with 6 bases between them. The CDR3 spans 14 residues. From germline, CDR1 is SGHVS and CDR2 FQNEAQ. CDR3 in DNA: TGTGCCAGCAGCTTAGGACCTATGAACACTGAAGCTTTCTTT. Its protein is CASSLGPMNTEAFF. Full variable domain (rest looked up from reference TRBV7-8 and TRBJ1-1): GAGVSQSPRYKVAKRGQDVALRCDPISGHVSLFWYQQALGQGPEFLTYFQNEAQLDKSGLPSDRFFAERPEGSVSTLKIQRTQQEDSAVYLCASSLGPMNTEAFFGQGTRLTVV.

The J gene is TRBJ2-7, the V gene TRBV7-8, with TRBD2 matching over 10 bases. The CDR3 sequence is 15 residues long. Trimming at V came to 2 bases and at J to 5 bases, leaving 6 bases not matched to a gene. In germline, CDR1 is SGHVS, CDR2 FQNEAQ. The CDR3 loop is CASSLLLAGADEQYV. The CDR3, as DNA: TGTGCCAGCAGCTTACTCCTAGCGGGGGCTGACGAGCAGTACGTC.

The chain has TRBV29-1 and TRBJ2-3; D unresolved. This CDR3 region has 12 residues. V lost 3 bases, J lost 1 base, and 5 bases lay in between. Germline CDR1 is SQVTM and CDR2 is ANQGSEA. This CDR3 reads CSVETRTDTQYF. The CDR3 DNA is TGCAGCGTTGAGACCCGCACAGATACGCAGTATTTT.

The chain combines TRBV4-1 with TRBJ2-7; D is unclear. V lost 5 bases and J 2 bases, leaving 10 bases between the germline ends. This CDR3 contains 13 residues. Germline V CDR1 and CDR2: MGHRA, YSYEKL. The CDR3 sequence is CASSSPSPYEQYF. As DNA, the CDR3 is TGCGCCAGCAGCAGTCCTTCACCCTACGAGCAGTACTTC.

This clonotype was seen ten or more times. CDR3 DNA sequence: TGCAGCGTTGTGCTAGCGTCGACCTACGAGCAGTACTTC. Protein product: CSVVLASTYEQYF. This chain connects TRBV29-1 to TRBJ2-7; D is possibly TRBD2 (6 bases). The CDR3 has 13 amino acids. CDR1 and CDR2 (germline): SQVTM, ANQGSEA. V lost 4 bases and J lost 2, with 12 bases in between.

This clonotype has ten or more counts. This chain links TRBV12-3 or TRBV12-4 with TRBJ2-1; D may be TRBD1 or TRBD2 (5 bases each). The CDR3 is 14 residues long. With 6 bases removed from V and 5 bases from J, the gap between germline ends came to 14 bases. The CDR3 spells CASSPSGRNNEQFF. The CDR3 DNA sequence: TGTGCCAGCAGCCCCTCGGGACGCAACAATGAGCAGTTCTTC.

V usage is TRBV2 and J usage is TRBJ2-5; the match to TRBD2 covers 11 bases. The V and J ends lost 10 bases and 3 bases, in that order; junction bases with no gene match: 10. The CDR3 totals 15 residues. Per germline, CDR1 SNHLY and CDR2 FYNNEI. Written as DNA, the CDR3 is TGTGCCACTCTTACGACTAGCGGGACGGAAGAGACCCAGTACTTC. Translating gives CATLTTSGTEETQYF. Looking up the rest from reference TRBV2 and TRBJ2-5 gives the full variable domain: EPEVTQTPSHQVTQMGQEVILRCVPISNHLYFYWYRQILGQKVEFLVSFYNNEISEKSEIFDDQFSVERPDGSNFTLKIRSTKLEDSAMYFCATLTTSGTEETQYFGPGTRLLVL.

The J gene is TRBJ1-5, the V gene TRBV6-2 or TRBV6-3; D might be TRBD1 (6 bases). Trimming removed 6 bases at V and 4 bases at J, with 13 bases between. This CDR3 contains 14 residues. Germline V lookup: CDR1 MNHEY, CDR2 SVGEGT. The CDR3 protein is CASSSTGGNQPQHF. The CDR3 DNA reads TGTGCCAGCAGCTCGACAGGTGGGAATCAGCCCCAGCATTTT.

J is TRBJ2-1 and V is TRBV7-8; TRBD2 matches at 9 bases. V lost 5 bases, J lost 8 bases, and 10 bases stayed unmatched. The CDR3 runs to 15 residues. CDR1 SGHVS and CDR2 FQNEAQ come from the germline V gene. CDR3 protein: CASSPISGLAYEQFF. For the CDR3, the DNA is TGTGCCAGCAGCCCTATCTCGGGACTAGCTTATGAGCAGTTCTTC. Supplemented by reference TRBV7-8 and TRBJ2-1, the full variable domain reads GAGVSQSPRYKVAKRGQDVALRCDPISGHVSLFWYQQALGQGPEFLTYFQNEAQLDKSGLPSDRFFAERPEGSVSTLKIQRTQQEDSAVYLCASSPISGLAYEQFFGPGTRLTVL.